Sequencing of this T cell receptor (beta chain) was carried out in a study of brain T cells in children with intractable seizures. The CDR3 totals 16 residues. Germline CDR1 reads LNHDA; CDR2 reads SQIVND (reference sequence). The V gene lost 5 bases and the J gene lost 9 bases, with 23 bases spanning the gap. The table came from immunoSEQ multiplex PCR; TCRdb's copy has only in-frame clones and leaves some out. The table lists roughly 23,000 clones, 90% to 95% of them singletons, with 6.4% in the top ten. This receptor was taken from a boy under 18 with focal cortical dysplasia and intractable seizures. The V gene is TRBV19, the J gene TRBJ2-1; a possible D gene is TRBD2 (6 bases). The input for sequencing was peripheral blood, taken at surgery. CDR3 DNA: TGTGCCAGTAGTCCACGACTAGTCGGAGTTCCCAGTGAGCAGTTCTTC. Residues: CASSPRLVGVPSEQFF. Variable domain in full (rest from reference TRBV19 and TRBJ2-1): DGGITQSPKYLFRKEGQNVTLSCEQNLNHDAMYWYRQDPGQGLRLIYYSQIVNDFQKGDIAEGYSVSREKKESFPLTVTSAQKNPTAFYLCASSPRLVGVPSEQFFGPGTRLTVL.